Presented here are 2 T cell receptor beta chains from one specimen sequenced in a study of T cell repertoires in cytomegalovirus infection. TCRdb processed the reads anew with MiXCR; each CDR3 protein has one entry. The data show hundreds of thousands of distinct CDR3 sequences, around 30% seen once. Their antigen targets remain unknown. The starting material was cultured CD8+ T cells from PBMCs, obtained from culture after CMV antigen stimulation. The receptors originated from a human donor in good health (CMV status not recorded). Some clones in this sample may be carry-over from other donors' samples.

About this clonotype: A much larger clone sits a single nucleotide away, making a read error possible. The CDR3: CASSLDAGSFNEQFF. DNA for the CDR3: TGTGCCAGCAGCTTAGATGCCGGAAGTTTCAATGAGCAGTTCTTC. The chain has TRBV7-8 and TRBJ2-1; D is unclear. This CDR3 region has 15 residues. Trimming removed 1 base from V and 6 bases from J, with 13 bases in between. The germline V gene encodes CDR1 SGHVS and CDR2 FQNEAQ.

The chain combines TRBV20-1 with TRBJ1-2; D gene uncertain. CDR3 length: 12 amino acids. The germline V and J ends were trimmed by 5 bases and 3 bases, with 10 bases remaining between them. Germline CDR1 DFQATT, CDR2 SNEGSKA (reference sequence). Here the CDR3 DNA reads TGCAGTGCTCTACCGATTCACTATGGCTACACCTTC. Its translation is CSALPIHYGYTF.